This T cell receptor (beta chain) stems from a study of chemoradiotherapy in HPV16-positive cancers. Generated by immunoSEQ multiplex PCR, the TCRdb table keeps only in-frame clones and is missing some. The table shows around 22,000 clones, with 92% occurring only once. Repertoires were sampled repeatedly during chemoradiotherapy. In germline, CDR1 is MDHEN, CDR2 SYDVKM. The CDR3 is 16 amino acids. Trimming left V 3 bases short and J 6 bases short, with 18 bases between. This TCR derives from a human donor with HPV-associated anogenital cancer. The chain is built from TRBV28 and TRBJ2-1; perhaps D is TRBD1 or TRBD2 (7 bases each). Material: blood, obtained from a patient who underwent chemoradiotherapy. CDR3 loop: CASSFGQGGGSNEQFF. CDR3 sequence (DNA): TGTGCCAGCAGTTTCGGGCAGGGGGGGGGATCCAATGAGCAGTTCTTC.